One and the same sample provided the 27 T cell receptor beta chains below, sequenced in a study of glioma-infiltrating T cells after dendritic cell vaccination. Clones were sequenced by immunoSEQ multiplex PCR, and TCRdb holds only the in-frame ones, with some missing. This table holds about 36,000 clones, about 80% found once. Sequenced here: blood, sampled before dendritic cell vaccination. Receptor source: a human donor with glioblastoma.

A note on this clone: Other DNA sequences in this sample translate to the same CDR3. The rearrangement uses TRBV20-1 and TRBJ2-7, with D uncertain. The V gene lost 6 bases and the J gene lost 3 bases, with 6 bases spanning the gap. Looked up from germline, CDR1 is DFQATT and CDR2 is SNEGSKA (reference sequence). This CDR3 is built from 10 residues. DNA of the CDR3: TGCAGTGCACACAGCTACGAGCAGTACTTC. This sequence encodes CSAHSYEQYF.

V and J are TRBV2 and TRBJ1-3; TRBD1 aligns across 9 bases. The V gene end was trimmed by 6 bases and the J gene end by 2 bases; junction bases not matched to a gene: 8. CDR1 and CDR2 (germline): SNHLY, FYNNEI. The CDR3 spans 16 residues. The CDR3 loop reads CASRDRGILAGNTIYF. The CDR3 DNA reads TGTGCCAGCAGGGACAGGGGAATCCTGGCTGGAAACACCATATATTTT.

Here the CDR3 DNA reads TGCGCCAGCAGCCAAGGGACAGGGGCTAATGAAAAACTGTTTTTT. This gives the protein CASSQGTGANEKLFF. The rearrangement joins TRBV5-1 to TRBJ1-4, with 10 positions matching TRBD1. Per the germline V gene, CDR1 is SGHRS and CDR2 is YFSETQ. The CDR3 length is 15 residues. V shed 4 bases and J 3 bases; nucleotides not matched to a gene: 3.

The rearrangement joins TRBV2 to TRBJ2-7; a possible D gene is TRBD1 (7 bases). The V end lost 6 bases, the J end lost 4 bases, and 10 bases lay between the germline ends. The CDR3 totals 12 residues. The germline CDR1 and CDR2 sequences are SNHLY and FYNNEI. The DNA of the CDR3 is TGTGCCAGCAGGGGGGGACAGTACGAGCAGTACTTC. This sequence encodes CASRGGQYEQYF.

This clone occurred a few times. For the CDR3, the DNA is TGTGCCAGCAGTTCACAGGGGGCTAAGAATCAGCCCCAGCATTTT. Its protein is CASSSQGAKNQPQHF. The rearrangement uses TRBV25-1 and TRBJ1-5; 9 nucleotides agree with TRBD1. Per the germline V gene, CDR1 is MGHDK and CDR2 is SYGVNS. The ends lost 5 bases at V and 4 bases at J; junction bases unmatched: 6. CDR3 length: 15 amino acids.

The chain joins TRBV10-3 to TRBJ1-4; D is unclear. CDR3 size: 15 residues. Germline CDR1 reads ENHRY; CDR2 reads SYGVKD. Trimming cost V 0 bases and J 8 bases, with 13 bases left between them. Here the CDR3 DNA reads TGTGCCATCAGTGAGTCTATGAGGGTGGGCGAAAAACTGTTTTTT. Protein: CAISESMRVGEKLFF.

The chain is built from TRBV7-9 and TRBJ2-1, with 10 bases matching TRBD2. The CDR3 has 16 amino acids. After removal of 4 bases from V and 6 bases from J, the junction contained 9 bases not matched to a gene. Germline CDR1 SEHNR, CDR2 FQNEAQ (reference sequence). The CDR3 DNA is TGTGCCAGCAGCTCTCGCCCAGCGGGGGGGATCAATGAGCAGTTCTTC. Translation gives CASSSRPAGGINEQFF. The whole variable domain, remainder taken from reference TRBV7-9 and TRBJ2-1, is DTGVSQNPRHKITKRGQNVTFRCDPISEHNRLYWYRQTLGQGPEFLTYFQNEAQLEKSRLLSDRFSAERPKGSFSTLEIQRTEQGDSAMYLCASSSRPAGGINEQFFGPGTRLTVL.

This chain joins TRBV18 and TRBJ2-4; D is possibly TRBD2 (6 bases). Trimming shortened V by 0 bases and J by 7 bases, and 10 bases separated the two germline ends. Germline CDR1 and CDR2: KGHSH and LQKENI. This CDR3 contains 14 residues. The CDR3 protein is CASSPPTGGNIQYF. The CDR3 DNA sequence: TGTGCCAGCTCACCACCGACTGGAGGGAACATTCAGTACTTC. Looking up the rest from reference TRBV18 and TRBJ2-4 gives the full variable domain: NAGVMQNPRHLVRRRGQEARLRCSPMKGHSHVYWYRQLPEEGLKFMVYLQKENIIDESGMPKERFSAEFPKEGPSILRIQQVVRGDSAAYFCASSPPTGGNIQYFGAGTRLSVL.

As regards this clone: Mismatch with germline at one junction end may stem from a read error. The chain uses TRBV6-6 and TRBJ2-3; 9 bases fit TRBD2. Per the germline V gene, CDR1 is MNHNY and CDR2 is SVGAGI (reference sequence). The CDR3 sequence is 14 residues long. The CDR3 spells CASSSRGSGGPGVF. CDR3 in DNA: TGTGCCAGCAGTTCCCGGGGTAGCGGGGGCCCCGGAGTTTTT.

V is TRBV6-5 and J is TRBJ2-7; D call uncertain. This CDR3 region has 14 residues. Trimming shortened V by 4 bases and J by 3 bases, and 13 bases separated the two germline ends. Germline CDR1 is MNHEY and CDR2 is SVGAGI. This CDR3 reads CASSSGRMGYEQYF. The CDR3 nucleotides read TGTGCCAGCAGTTCTGGCAGGATGGGCTACGAGCAGTACTTC.

This clone was counted only a few times. The chain is built from TRBV30 and TRBJ2-3; 7 bases are shared with TRBD2. The length of the CDR3 is 15 residues. Per the germline V gene, CDR1 is GTSNPN and CDR2 is SVGIG (reference sequence). Trimming at V came to 0 bases and at J to 5 bases, leaving 8 bases not matched to a gene. CDR3 coding DNA: TGTGCCTGGAGTGTATCAGCGGGGCCACGAGATACGCAGTATTTT. Translating gives CAWSVSAGPRDTQYF.

This chain connects TRBV20-1 to TRBJ1-2, with a possible D match to TRBD1 (6 bases). The CDR3 is 11 residues long. CDR1 and CDR2 (germline): DFQATT, SNEGSKA (reference sequence). The V gene lost 3 bases and the J gene lost 14 bases, with 16 bases spanning the gap. The CDR3 here is CSASGDRDTTF. CDR3 sequence (DNA): TGCAGTGCTAGTGGCGACCGGGACACGACCTTC.

The J gene is TRBJ2-1, the V gene TRBV19; D unresolved. Germline V CDR1 and CDR2: LNHDA, SQIVND (reference sequence). The length of the CDR3 is 15 residues. Trimming left V 3 bases short and J 5 bases short, with 14 bases between. CDR3 bases: TGTGCCAGTAGTATTTGGCTAGGTATGGACAATGAGCAGTTCTTC. Its protein product is CASSIWLGMDNEQFF.

A remark on this clone: The junction and the germline gene differ at one end; a read error may be behind it. The chain has TRBV9 and TRBJ2-7; 8 bases match TRBD1. The germline V gene encodes CDR1 SGDLS and CDR2 YYNGEE. CDR3 size: 15 residues. The chain's CDR3 is CASSAARGLPYEQYF. CDR3 coding DNA: TGTGCCAGCAGCGCTGCCAGGGGGCTTCCCTACGAACAGTACTTC.

The chain uses TRBV5-8 and TRBJ2-3; D is perhaps TRBD2 (6 bases). CDR1 is SGHTS and CDR2 is YDEGEE in the germline V gene. Trimming shortened V by 2 bases and J by 4 bases, and 14 bases separated the two germline ends. The CDR3 contains 15 residues. The CDR3 loop reads CASSLGTSGPDTQYF. Here the CDR3 DNA reads TGTGCCAGCAGCTTAGGGACTTCTGGTCCAGATACGCAGTATTTT.

This CDR3 reads CASSSYRGGELFF. The CDR3 DNA is TGTGCCAGCAGTTCCTACAGGGGGGGGGAGCTGTTTTTT. This sequence joins TRBV6-5 and TRBJ2-2, with 8 bases aligning to TRBD1. CDR3 size: 13 residues. J was trimmed by 8 bases and V by 4 bases; bases with no gene match: 3. CDR1 and CDR2 (germline): MNHEY, SVGAGI.

Remarks on this clone: A read error may produce the germline difference seen at one junction end. The chain employs TRBV2 and TRBJ1-5; TRBD1 aligns across 9 bases. This CDR3 has 14 amino acids. Germline-derived CDR1 and CDR2 are SNHLY and FYNNEI. The CDR3 region is CVSAGTGRYQPQHF. The CDR3 DNA sequence: TGTGTCAGCGCGGGGACAGGGAGATATCAGCCCCAGCATTTT.

This clone has more than one count but fewer than ten. The V call is TRBV9, the J call TRBJ1-1, with 7 bases identical to TRBD1. The ends lost 1 base at V and 10 bases at J; junction bases unmatched: 10. The CDR3 sequence is 14 residues long. CDR1 is SGDLS and CDR2 is YYNGEE in the germline V gene. The CDR3 DNA reads TGTGCCAGCAGCGTATCTCAGGGGGGCGGTGGAGCTTTCTTT. Its translation: CASSVSQGGGGAFF.

CDR3 region: CASGLVLGGKFNSPLHF. In DNA, the CDR3 is TGTGCTAGTGGTTTGGTACTGGGGGGGAAGTTTAATTCACCCCTCCACTTT. V usage is TRBV12-5 and J usage is TRBJ1-6; D perhaps matches TRBD1 (5 bases). The CDR3 loop spans 17 amino acids. V was pared by 0 bases and J by 6 bases, with 15 bases between. The V gene's germline CDR1 is LGHNT and CDR2 FRNRAP.

This chain joins TRBV28 and TRBJ1-2; D uncertain. CDR3 length equals 13 residues. CDR1 is MDHEN, CDR2 SYDVKM, per germline. Trimming pared 5 bases from V and 8 bases from J, leaving 15 bases between. CDR3 in amino acids: CASSGNRGYGYTF. CDR3 sequence (DNA): TGTGCCAGCAGTGGAAACCGCGGGTACGGCTACACCTTC.

The rearrangement uses TRBV7-9 and TRBJ2-7; 8 nucleotides line up with TRBD1. With V trimmed by 5 bases and J by 5 bases, 8 bases remained unmatched. Germline V gene lookup returns CDR1 SEHNR and CDR2 FQNEAQ (reference sequence). This CDR3 spans 14 amino acids. The CDR3 DNA sequence: TGTGCCAGCAGCCCTCGGGCAGGGGGCCACGAGCAGTACTTC. Residues: CASSPRAGGHEQYF.

The rearrangement uses TRBV9 and TRBJ1-6, with 10 bases that match TRBD1. The CDR3 sequence is 15 residues long. V was pared by 3 bases and J by 7 bases, with 4 bases of the junction left unmatched. The germline V gene encodes CDR1 SGDLS and CDR2 YYNGEE. CDR3 residues: CASSAPGQGNSPLHF. The CDR3, as DNA: TGTGCCAGCAGCGCTCCGGGACAGGGGAATTCACCCCTCCACTTT.

The genes are TRBV7-8 and TRBJ2-5, with TRBD2 matching over 9 bases. The CDR3 sequence is 17 residues long. CDR1 and CDR2 from the germline V gene are SGHVS and FQNEAQ. J lost 1 base, V lost 3 bases, and 9 bases had no gene match. In DNA form, the CDR3 reads TGTGCCAGCAGCTTCGGGTTCCGAGCGGGGGGCCAAGAGACCCAGTACTTC. Its translation is CASSFGFRAGGQETQYF.

The rearrangement uses TRBV2 and TRBJ1-1; possible D gene TRBD1, 5 bases. The CDR3 covers 13 residues. Germline V lookup: CDR1 SNHLY, CDR2 FYNNEI. V dropped 11 bases and J dropped 1 base, with 14 bases sitting between them. CDR3 residues: CAGSGLQNTEAFF. CDR3 sequence (DNA): TGTGCCGGCTCGGGACTCCAGAACACTGAAGCTTTCTTT.

The chain couples TRBV27 to TRBJ2-7; 8 bases line up with TRBD1. The CDR3 runs 15 residues. Germline CDR1 reads MNHEY; CDR2 reads SMNVEV (reference sequence). The V and J ends lost 3 bases and 3 bases, in that order; junction bases with no gene match: 7. CDR3 nucleotides: TGTGCCAGCAGTTTTCGTGGACAGGGTTTCTACGAGCAGTACTTC. Translation gives CASSFRGQGFYEQYF.

There are a few counts of this clone. The chain combines TRBV5-1 with TRBJ1-4, with 7 bases fitting TRBD1. Trimming at V came to 4 bases and at J to 8 bases, leaving 17 bases not matched to a gene. The CDR3 sequence is 17 residues long. Germline CDR1 SGHRS, CDR2 YFSETQ. The CDR3: CASSPTIRQGRGEKLFF. CDR3 nucleotides: TGCGCCAGCAGCCCGACGATCCGACAGGGCCGGGGGGAAAAACTGTTTTTT.

The V gene is TRBV2, the J gene TRBJ2-1; 16 nucleotides line up with TRBD2. Germline V gene data show CDR1 as SNHLY and CDR2 as FYNNEI. The length of the CDR3 is 19 residues. The V segment lost 6 bases and the J segment 4 bases; nucleotides outside the gene matches: 12. Here the CDR3 reads CASRGTGTSGGAWYNEQFF. The CDR3 coding sequence is TGTGCCAGCAGAGGGACCGGGACTAGCGGGGGGGCGTGGTACAATGAGCAGTTCTTC.